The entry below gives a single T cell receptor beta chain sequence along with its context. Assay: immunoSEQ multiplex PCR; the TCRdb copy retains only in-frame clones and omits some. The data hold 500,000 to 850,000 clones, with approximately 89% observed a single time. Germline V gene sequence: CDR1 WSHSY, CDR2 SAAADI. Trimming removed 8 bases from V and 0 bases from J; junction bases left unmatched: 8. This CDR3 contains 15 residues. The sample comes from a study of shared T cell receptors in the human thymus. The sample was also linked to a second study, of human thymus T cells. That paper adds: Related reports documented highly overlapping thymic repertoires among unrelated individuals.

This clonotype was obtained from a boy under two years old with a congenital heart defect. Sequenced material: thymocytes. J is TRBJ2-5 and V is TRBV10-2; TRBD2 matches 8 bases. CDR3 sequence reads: CASFEQRGNQETQYF. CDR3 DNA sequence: TGCGCCAGCTTTGAGCAGCGGGGGAACCAAGAGACCCAGTACTTC.